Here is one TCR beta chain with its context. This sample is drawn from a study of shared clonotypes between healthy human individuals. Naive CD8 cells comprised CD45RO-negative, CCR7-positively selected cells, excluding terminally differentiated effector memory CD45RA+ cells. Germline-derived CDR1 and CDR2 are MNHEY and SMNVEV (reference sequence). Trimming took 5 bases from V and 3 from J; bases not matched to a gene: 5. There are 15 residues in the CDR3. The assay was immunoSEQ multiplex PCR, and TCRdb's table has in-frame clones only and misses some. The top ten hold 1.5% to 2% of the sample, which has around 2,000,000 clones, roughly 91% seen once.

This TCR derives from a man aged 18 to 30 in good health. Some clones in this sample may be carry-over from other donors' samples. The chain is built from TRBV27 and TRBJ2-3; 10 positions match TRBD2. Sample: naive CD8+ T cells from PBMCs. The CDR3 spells CASSPVAGGTDTQYF. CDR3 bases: TGTGCCAGCAGTCCAGTAGCGGGAGGTACAGATACGCAGTATTTT.